The 3 T cell receptor beta chains reported below all come from one sample, sequenced in a study of Ad26.COV2.S vaccination and SARS-CoV-2 variants. Treatment specified: some 20 received Ad26.COV2.S at low or high dose, single or two shots; roughly 5 received placebo; per-sample allocation not given. The samples date from day 63 after the first vaccine or placebo injection. The repertoire was sequenced with immunoSEQ multiplex PCR; TCRdb's copy has only in-frame clones and lacks some. The data show approximately 420,000 clones, roughly 90% seen once. Sequencing used peripheral blood, obtained in a trial of Ad26.COV2.S vaccine versus placebo. The source is a person aged 18-60 years who received the Ad26.COV2.S COVID-19 vaccine or a placebo.

The V gene is TRBV7-7, the J gene TRBJ2-2; D possibly corresponds to TRBD2 (5 bases). Trimming pared 5 bases from V and 0 bases from J, leaving 13 bases between. The CDR3 consists of 16 residues. Germline-derived CDR1 and CDR2 are SSHAT and FNYEAQ (reference sequence). Here the CDR3 reads CASSPGGISNTGELFF. DNA of the CDR3: TGTGCCAGCAGCCCCGGAGGAATCTCGAACACCGGGGAGCTGTTTTTT.

The chain recombines TRBV28 with TRBJ1-4; no reliable D call. The CDR3 is 14 amino acids. Per the germline V gene, CDR1 is MDHEN and CDR2 is SYDVKM. Trimming took off 3 bases at V and 2 bases at J, with 7 bases between the two ends. The CDR3 here is CASSLTVTNEKLFF. The CDR3 nucleotides read TGTGCCAGCAGTTTGACGGTCACTAATGAAAAACTGTTTTTT.

The gene calls are TRBV5-1 and TRBJ1-3; possible D gene TRBD1, 5 bases. The CDR3 runs 17 residues. Germline V gene data show CDR1 as SGHRS and CDR2 as YFSETQ. The V end lost 4 bases, the J end lost 1 base, and 18 bases lay between the germline ends. The CDR3 here is CASSGGLNIGSGNTIYF. The CDR3 nucleotides are TGCGCCAGCAGCGGGGGACTGAACATCGGGTCTGGAAACACCATATATTTT.